The 19 T cell receptor beta chains given below trace back to one sample, sequenced in a study of blood T cell repertoires in COVID-19. Profiled with immunoSEQ multiplex PCR; TCRdb holds only in-frame clones, not every one. This sample carries some 460,000 clones, 87% of them seen once, and the ten largest clones take roughly 0.7%. The specimen was PBMCs or T cells enriched from blood (not recorded which). All receptors come from a woman in her late teens or twenties who had recovered from COVID-19.

V usage is TRBV2 and J usage is TRBJ2-3, with D unresolved. Trimming took off 3 bases at V and 3 bases at J, with 10 bases between the two ends. CDR1 and CDR2 (germline): SNHLY, FYNNEI. The CDR3 runs to 14 residues. CDR3 coding DNA: TGTGCCAGCAGTGATAATAGCAATACAGATACGCAGTATTTT. Translated: CASSDNSNTDTQYF.

This clone appeared once. CDR3 sequence reads: CSVDVINYGYTF. CDR3 bases: TGCAGCGTTGATGTAATTAACTATGGCTACACCTTC. The rearrangement uses TRBV29-1 and TRBJ1-2; D gene uncertain. V lost 3 bases to trimming and J lost 1 base, with 6 bases between them. Germline V gene sequence: CDR1 SQVTM, CDR2 ANQGSEA. The CDR3 is made up of 12 amino acids. The full variable domain, in which reference TRBV29-1 and TRBJ1-2 provide the parts outside the CDR3, is SAVISQKPSRDICQRGTSLTIQCQVDSQVTMMFWYRQQPGQSLTLIATANQGSEATYESGFVIDKFPISRPNLTFSTLTVSNMSPEDSSIYLCSVDVINYGYTFGSGTRLTVV.

The chain recombines TRBV14 with TRBJ2-5; TRBD2 matches at 9 bases. Germline V gene lookup returns CDR1 SGHDN and CDR2 FVKESK. The CDR3 runs to 15 residues. Trimming took 4 bases from V and 5 from J; bases not matched to a gene: 8. Here the CDR3 DNA reads TGTGCCAGCAGCCCTATAGCGGGGGTTGTCGAGACCCAGTACTTC. This gives the protein CASSPIAGVVETQYF.

The chain employs TRBV2 and TRBJ1-3; no clear D gene. Germline V gene sequence: CDR1 SNHLY, CDR2 FYNNEI. The CDR3 spans 13 residues. V was pared by 8 bases and J by 4 bases, with 12 bases between. CDR3: CASLQRIGNTIYF. The CDR3, as DNA: TGTGCCAGCCTCCAGAGGATAGGAAACACCATATATTTT.

This chain uses TRBV6-5 with TRBJ1-5; D is possibly TRBD1 (6 bases). V gave up 8 bases and J gave up 1 base, with 15 bases separating them. Germline values: CDR1 MNHEY, CDR2 SVGAGI. CDR3 length equals 15 residues. The DNA for the CDR3 is TGTGCCAGCCACGAGGTAGGACAGAGCAATCAGCCCCAGCATTTT. Translating it yields CASHEVGQSNQPQHF.

This chain uses TRBV28 with TRBJ1-3; D may be TRBD1 (6 bases). The length of the CDR3 is 13 residues. With 6 bases removed from V and 8 bases from J, the gap between germline ends came to 14 bases. Germline V gives CDR1 MDHEN, CDR2 SYDVKM. DNA of the CDR3: TGTGCCAGCAGCCCACCACAGGGAGACACCATATATTTT. Translated, it gives CASSPPQGDTIYF.

This sequence joins TRBV7-9 and TRBJ2-1; 7 positions match TRBD2. Looked up from germline, CDR1 is SEHNR and CDR2 is FQNEAQ (reference sequence). The CDR3 length is 14 residues. V was pared by 1 base and J by 6 bases, with 3 bases of the junction left unmatched. The CDR3 DNA reads TGTGCCAGCAGCTTAGATCGGACTAGCAATGAGCAGTTCTTC. It translates to CASSLDRTSNEQFF.

The chain joins TRBV18 to TRBJ1-2; TRBD1 aligns across 7 bases. The CDR3 is made up of 14 amino acids. Germline CDR1 is KGHSH and CDR2 is LQKENI. Trimming cost V 0 bases and J 8 bases; bases outside gene matches: 6. The CDR3 bases are TGTGCCAGCTCACCACCGCAGGGGGGAGTCGGCTACACCTTC. Its translation: CASSPPQGGVGYTF.

The J gene is TRBJ1-2, the V gene TRBV3-1 (or the pseudogene TRBV3-2); 8 positions agree with TRBD1. J was trimmed by 3 bases and V by 4 bases; bases with no gene match: 7. This CDR3 region has 15 residues. Germline assignment: CDR1 LGHDT and CDR2 YNNKEL (reference sequence). DNA of the CDR3: TGTGCCAGCAGCCGCGTCACAGGGGGGGACTATGGCTACACCTTC. Its translation: CASSRVTGGDYGYTF.

V is TRBV2 and J is TRBJ2-3, with 7 bases matching TRBD1. Trimming at V came to 7 bases and at J to 6 bases, leaving 7 bases not matched to a gene. Per the germline V gene, CDR1 is SNHLY and CDR2 is FYNNEI. The CDR3 has 13 amino acids. The CDR3 loop reads CASTWTGGDTQYF. For the CDR3, the DNA is TGTGCCAGCACCTGGACAGGCGGCGATACGCAGTATTTT.

The chain has TRBV30 and TRBJ1-2; D gene ambiguous. Trimming removed 2 bases from V and 0 bases from J, with 7 bases in between. The CDR3 length is 13 residues. CDR1 and CDR2 from the germline V gene are GTSNPN and SVGIG (reference sequence). CDR3 coding DNA: TGTGCCTGGAGTCCTGCGACTAACTATGGCTACACCTTC. Protein: CAWSPATNYGYTF.

CDR3 sequence (DNA): TGTGCCAGCAGCTCTATTGGGCTGACAGATACGCAGTATTTT. It encodes CASSSIGLTDTQYF. The J gene is TRBJ2-3, the V gene TRBV7-2, with D unresolved. This CDR3 region has 14 residues. CDR1 and CDR2 (germline): SGHTA, FQGNSA. V shed 4 bases and J shed 3 bases, with 11 bases lying between them.

The chain carries TRBV5-1 and TRBJ2-5; 7 bases fit TRBD1. The junction had 7 bases not matched to a gene; V was cut back by 5 bases and J by 3 bases. Germline CDR1 and CDR2: SGHRS and YFSETQ. The CDR3 spans 14 residues. The CDR3 loop reads CASRPGQREETQYF. The CDR3, as DNA: TGCGCCAGCAGGCCGGGACAGAGAGAAGAGACCCAGTACTTC.

The rearrangement links TRBV2 to TRBJ1-1; tentative D call: TRBD1 (6 bases). Germline loops: CDR1 SNHLY, CDR2 FYNNEI. V lost 3 bases and J 1 base, leaving 9 bases between the germline ends. The CDR3 has 14 amino acids. CDR3 nucleotides: TGTGCCAGCAGTGATGGACAGAGGAACACTGAAGCTTTCTTT. Protein sequence: CASSDGQRNTEAFF.

V is TRBV11-2 and J is TRBJ1-1; 8 nucleotides match TRBD1. The V and J ends lost 3 bases and 1 base, in that order; junction bases with no gene match: 7. The CDR3 loop spans 16 amino acids. The germline V gene encodes CDR1 SGHAT and CDR2 FQNNGV. The CDR3 protein is CASSFGQGRRNTEAFF. The DNA of the CDR3 is TGTGCCAGCAGCTTTGGACAGGGAAGACGGAACACTGAAGCTTTCTTT. Combining the CDR3 with reference TRBV11-2 and TRBJ1-1 gives the whole variable domain EAGVAQSPRYKIIEKRQSVAFWCNPISGHATLYWYQQILGQGPKLLIQFQNNGVVDDSQLPKDRFSAERLKGVDSTLKIQPAKLEDSAVYLCASSFGQGRRNTEAFFGQGTRLTVV.

V is TRBV12-5 and J is TRBJ1-2, with 8 nucleotides matching TRBD1. Germline V gives CDR1 LGHNT, CDR2 FRNRAP. With V trimmed by 6 bases and J by 2 bases, 5 bases remained unmatched. The CDR3 covers 14 residues. CDR3 amino acids: CASGPTGANYGYTF. The CDR3 DNA reads as TGTGCTAGTGGCCCGACAGGGGCGAACTATGGCTACACCTTC.

The V and J genes are TRBV5-4 and TRBJ2-4, with a tentative D call TRBD2 (6 bases). This CDR3 is built from 16 residues. Germline assignment: CDR1 SGHNT and CDR2 YYREEE (reference sequence). V shed 0 bases and J shed 2 bases, with 12 bases lying between them. CDR3 loop: CASSLGFGGSKNIQYF. CDR3 nucleotides: TGTGCCAGCAGCTTGGGGTTCGGGGGATCCAAAAACATTCAGTACTTC.

The chain links TRBV12-3 or TRBV12-4 to TRBJ1-1; 7 bases line up with TRBD1. CDR3 size: 13 residues. V trimming: 6 bases; J trimming: 6 bases; junction bases outside the gene matches: 7. The CDR3 sequence is CASSPGQEPEAFF. The CDR3 DNA is TGTGCCAGCAGCCCCGGACAGGAACCTGAAGCTTTCTTT.

V is TRBV11-2 and J is TRBJ2-2, with 9 positions matching TRBD2. The CDR3 is 16 residues long. J lost 4 bases, V lost 2 bases, and 5 bases had no gene match. Germline V gene data show CDR1 as SGHAT and CDR2 as FQNNGV. CDR3 coding DNA: TGTGCCAGCAGCTTACTACGTAGCGGGGGCACCGGGGAGCTGTTTTTT. Translation: CASSLLRSGGTGELFF.